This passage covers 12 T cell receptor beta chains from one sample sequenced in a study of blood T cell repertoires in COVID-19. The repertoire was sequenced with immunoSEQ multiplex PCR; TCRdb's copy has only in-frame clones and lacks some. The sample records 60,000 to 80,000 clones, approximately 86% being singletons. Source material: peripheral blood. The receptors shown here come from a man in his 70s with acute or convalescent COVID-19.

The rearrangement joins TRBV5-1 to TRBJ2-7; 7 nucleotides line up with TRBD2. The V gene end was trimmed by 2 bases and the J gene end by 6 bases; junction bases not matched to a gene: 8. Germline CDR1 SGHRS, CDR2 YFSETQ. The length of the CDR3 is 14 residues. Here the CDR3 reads CASSFQQGGSEQYF. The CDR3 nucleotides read TGCGCCAGCAGCTTCCAGCAGGGAGGGTCCGAGCAGTACTTC.

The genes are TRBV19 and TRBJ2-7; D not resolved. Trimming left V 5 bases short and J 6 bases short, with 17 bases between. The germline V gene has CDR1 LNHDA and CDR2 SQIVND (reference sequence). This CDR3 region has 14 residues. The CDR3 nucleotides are TGTGCCAGTAGTCCCCAAGTTACGCGGCCCGAGCAGTACTTC. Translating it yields CASSPQVTRPEQYF.

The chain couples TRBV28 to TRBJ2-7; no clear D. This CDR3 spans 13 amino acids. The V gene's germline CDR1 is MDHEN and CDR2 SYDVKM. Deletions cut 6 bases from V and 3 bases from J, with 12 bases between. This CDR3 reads CASSPPVIYEQYF. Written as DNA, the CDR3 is TGTGCCAGCAGCCCTCCGGTGATCTACGAGCAGTACTTC.

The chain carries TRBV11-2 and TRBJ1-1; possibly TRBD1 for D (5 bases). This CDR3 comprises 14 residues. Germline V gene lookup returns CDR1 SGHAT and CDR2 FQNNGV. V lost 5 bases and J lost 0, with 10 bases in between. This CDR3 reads CASSRTGVNTEAFF. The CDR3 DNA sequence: TGTGCCAGCAGCAGGACGGGGGTGAACACTGAAGCTTTCTTT.

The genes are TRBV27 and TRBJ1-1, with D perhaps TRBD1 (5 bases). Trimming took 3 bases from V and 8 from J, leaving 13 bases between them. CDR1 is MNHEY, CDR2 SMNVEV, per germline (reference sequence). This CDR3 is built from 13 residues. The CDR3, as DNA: TGTGCCAGCAGTTTTAGACGGACACTAGAAGCTTTCTTT. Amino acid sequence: CASSFRRTLEAFF.

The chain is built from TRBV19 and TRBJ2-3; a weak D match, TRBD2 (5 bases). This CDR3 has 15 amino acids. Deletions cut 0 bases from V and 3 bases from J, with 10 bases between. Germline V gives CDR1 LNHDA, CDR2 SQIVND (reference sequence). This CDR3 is CASSIEAGGTDTQYF. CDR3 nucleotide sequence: TGTGCCAGTAGTATAGAAGCCGGAGGAACAGATACGCAGTATTTT.

The CDR3 bases are TGTGCCAGCAGTCTAGGACAGGGGTCGGACAGTACAAGATACGAGCAGTACTTC. It yields the protein CASSLGQGSDSTRYEQYF. V and J are TRBV25-1 and TRBJ2-7, with TRBD1 matching 9 bases. With 5 bases clipped from V and 4 bases from J, the junction kept 18 bases outside the gene matches. The CDR3 runs to 18 residues. Germline V gives CDR1 MGHDK, CDR2 SYGVNS.

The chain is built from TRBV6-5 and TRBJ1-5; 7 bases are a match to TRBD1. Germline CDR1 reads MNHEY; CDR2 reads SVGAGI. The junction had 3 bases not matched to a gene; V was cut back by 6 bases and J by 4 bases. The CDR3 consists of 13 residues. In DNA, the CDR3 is TGTGCCAGCAGGGTGACAGGGAATCAGCCCCAGCATTTT. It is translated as CASRVTGNQPQHF.

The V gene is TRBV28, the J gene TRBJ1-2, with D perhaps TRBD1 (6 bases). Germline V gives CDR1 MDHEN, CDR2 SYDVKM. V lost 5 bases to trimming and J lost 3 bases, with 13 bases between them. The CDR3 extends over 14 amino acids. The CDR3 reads CASSPLTGYYGYTF. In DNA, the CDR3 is TGTGCCAGCAGTCCACTGACAGGATACTATGGCTACACCTTC.

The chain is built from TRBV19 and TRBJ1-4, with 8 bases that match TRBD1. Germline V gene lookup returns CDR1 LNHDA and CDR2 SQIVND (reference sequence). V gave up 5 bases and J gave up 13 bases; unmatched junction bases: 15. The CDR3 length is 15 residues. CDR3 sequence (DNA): TGTGCCAGTAGTCTCTCCGGGACAGGACAATATGGACTGTTTTTT. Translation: CASSLSGTGQYGLFF.

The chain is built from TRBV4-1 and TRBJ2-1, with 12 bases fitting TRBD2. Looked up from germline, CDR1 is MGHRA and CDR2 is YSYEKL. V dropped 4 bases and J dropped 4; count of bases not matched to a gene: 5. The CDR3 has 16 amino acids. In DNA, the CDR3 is TGCGCCAGCAGCCGACCGGGACTAGCGGGTTACAATGAGCAGTTCTTC. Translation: CASSRPGLAGYNEQFF.

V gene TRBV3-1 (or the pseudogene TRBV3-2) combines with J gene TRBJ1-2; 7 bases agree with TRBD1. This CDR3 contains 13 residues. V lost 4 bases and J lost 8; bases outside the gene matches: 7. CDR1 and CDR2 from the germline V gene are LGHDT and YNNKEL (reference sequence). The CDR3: CASSLQGIYGYTF. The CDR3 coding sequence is TGTGCCAGCAGCCTACAGGGGATCTACGGCTACACCTTC.